This passage covers 16 T cell receptor beta chains from one sample sequenced in a study of Ad26.COV2.S vaccination and SARS-CoV-2 variants. Repertoires were generated with immunoSEQ multiplex PCR, while TCRdb's copy carries only in-frame clones and drops some. In the table there are hundreds of thousands of clones, roughly 89% of which are singletons. Treatment of the sample: some 20 received Ad26.COV2.S at low or high dose, single or two shots; about 5 received placebo; per-sample allocation not given. The study sampled participants on day 63 after the first vaccine or placebo injection. The sample here was peripheral blood, taken in a trial of Ad26.COV2.S vaccine versus placebo. The source is a person aged 18-60 years who received the Ad26.COV2.S COVID-19 vaccine or a placebo.

V is TRBV18 and J is TRBJ2-5; D may be TRBD2 (5 bases). The ends were cut back, 3 bases at V and 6 bases at J, with 8 bases in the middle. This CDR3 spans 12 amino acids. From germline, CDR1 is KGHSH and CDR2 LQKENI. CDR3 nucleotide sequence: TGTGCCAGCTCACCCAACGGGAAGACCCAGTACTTC. The encoded protein is CASSPNGKTQYF.

The rearrangement joins TRBV7-2 to TRBJ1-3; TRBD1 matches 7 bases. Germline values: CDR1 SGHTA, CDR2 FQGNSA. This CDR3 spans 16 amino acids. The trim removed 0 bases at V and 0 bases at J, leaving 2 bases unmatched. In nucleotides, the CDR3 is TGTGCCAGCAGCTTAGCGGGGACAGCCTCTGGAAACACCATATATTTT. Translated: CASSLAGTASGNTIYF. The variable domain in full, completed from reference TRBV7-2 and TRBJ1-3, reads GAGVSQSPSNKVTEKGKDVELRCDPISGHTALYWYRQSLGQGLEFLIYFQGNSAPDKSGLPSDRFSAERTGGSVSTLTIQRTQQEDSAVYLCASSLAGTASGNTIYFGEGSWLTVV.

This chain connects TRBV15 to TRBJ1-2, with D hard to call. The CDR3 totals 14 residues. Germline V gene data show CDR1 as LNHNV and CDR2 as YYDKDF (reference sequence). V was shortened by 0 bases and J by 2 bases, with 7 bases between the two germline ends. In nucleotides, the CDR3 is TGTGCCACCAGCAGAGATGACGGAAACTATGGCTACACCTTC. It yields the protein CATSRDDGNYGYTF.

V usage is TRBV28 and J usage is TRBJ2-2; D is ambiguous. This CDR3 comprises 15 residues. The V end was cut by 5 bases, the J end by 2 bases, with 12 bases between. CDR1 MDHEN and CDR2 SYDVKM come from the germline V gene. The CDR3 loop is CASSPRALNTGELFF. Written as DNA, the CDR3 is TGTGCCAGCAGTCCCCGGGCCCTTAACACCGGGGAGCTGTTTTTT.

The chain is built from TRBV14 and TRBJ1-6; D gene unclear. Looked up from germline, CDR1 is SGHDN and CDR2 is FVKESK. The ends were cut back, 1 base at V and 7 bases at J, with 17 bases in the middle. The CDR3 sequence is 17 residues long. In nucleotides, the CDR3 is TGTGCCAGCAGCCAAGGATGGGGTAAAGGGCTAAATTCACCCCTCCACTTT. It codes for CASSQGWGKGLNSPLHF.

The chain couples TRBV27 to TRBJ1-1, with D possibly TRBD1 on 6 matching bases. The CDR3 length is 14 residues. Germline loops: CDR1 MNHEY, CDR2 SMNVEV (reference sequence). V lost 5 bases to trimming and J lost 2 bases, with 12 bases between them. The CDR3 nucleotides read TGTGCCAGCAGTGAAAGGGGGTACAACACTGAAGCTTTCTTT. Residues: CASSERGYNTEAFF.

This rearrangement joins TRBV4-1 to TRBJ1-4, with D uncertain. The CDR3 has 16 amino acids. The germline CDR1 and CDR2 sequences are MGHRA and YSYEKL. The V gene lost 4 bases and the J gene lost 0 bases, with 12 bases spanning the gap. CDR3 bases: TGCGCCAGCAGCCCCCCCCGCGGTGCAACTAATGAAAAACTGTTTTTT. It specifies CASSPPRGATNEKLFF.

V gene TRBV11-2 combines with J gene TRBJ2-7, with D tentatively TRBD2 (6 bases). CDR1 SGHAT and CDR2 FQNNGV come from the germline V gene. The CDR3 extends over 14 amino acids. Trimming shortened V by 5 bases and J by 0 bases, and 11 bases separated the two germline ends. The CDR3 nucleotides are TGTGCCAGCAGCCGGGGGATTCACTCCTACGAGCAGTACTTC. Translating gives CASSRGIHSYEQYF.

The chain is built from TRBV12-3 or TRBV12-4 and TRBJ1-2, with TRBD1 identical over 7 bases. The CDR3 runs 13 residues. V lost 6 bases and J lost 9; bases outside the gene matches: 10. The CDR3 region has the DNA TGTGCCAGCAGGCCAGACAGGGACAGAAGCTACACCTTC. It encodes CASRPDRDRSYTF.

The V call is TRBV19, the J call TRBJ1-6, with no clear D. Germline V gives CDR1 LNHDA, CDR2 SQIVND (reference sequence). The CDR3 is made up of 14 amino acids. V was cut by 4 bases and J by 3 bases, with 7 bases left in between. In DNA form, the CDR3 reads TGTGCCAGTAGTACCCGGGACTATAATTCACCCCTCCACTTT. The encoded protein is CASSTRDYNSPLHF. The entire variable domain, with the rest obtained from reference TRBV19 and TRBJ1-6, is as follows: DGGITQSPKYLFRKEGQNVTLSCEQNLNHDAMYWYRQDPGQGLRLIYYSQIVNDFQKGDIAEGYSVSREKKESFPLTVTSAQKNPTAFYLCASSTRDYNSPLHFGNGTRLTVT.

The chain employs TRBV7-2 and TRBJ1-1, with D maybe TRBD1 (5 bases). V was trimmed by 5 bases and J by 6 bases, leaving 22 bases between them. The CDR3 is 16 amino acids. CDR1 and CDR2 (germline): SGHTA, FQGNSA. As DNA, the CDR3 is TGTGCCAGCAGCCCCGACGTAACAGGAGGTCTCGCTGAAGCTTTCTTT. Translating it yields CASSPDVTGGLAEAFF.

This chain connects TRBV25-1 to TRBJ2-7, with 8 bases that match TRBD2. The CDR3 runs to 15 residues. Per the germline V gene, CDR1 is MGHDK and CDR2 is SYGVNS. V trimming: 8 bases; J trimming: 5 bases; junction bases outside the gene matches: 14. The CDR3 sequence is CASSYGSGGLNEQYF. CDR3 in DNA: TGTGCCAGCTCGTATGGAAGCGGGGGCCTCAACGAGCAGTACTTC.

The chain joins TRBV10-3 to TRBJ1-3, with TRBD1 as a possible D gene (5 bases). V lost 3 bases, J lost 4 bases, and 10 bases lay in between. CDR1 and CDR2 from the germline V gene are ENHRY and SYGVKD. The CDR3 sequence is 14 residues long. CDR3 DNA sequence: TGTGCCATCAGTGATACGGGGCTCGGAAACACCATATATTTT. It translates to CAISDTGLGNTIYF.

This sequence joins TRBV7-9 and TRBJ1-1; D is ambiguous. The CDR3 totals 15 residues. With 3 bases removed from V and 5 bases from J, the gap between germline ends came to 16 bases. The V gene's germline CDR1 is SEHNR and CDR2 FQNEAQ (reference sequence). The CDR3 spells CASSFDPSRETEAFF. The CDR3 DNA reads TGTGCCAGCAGCTTCGACCCTTCGAGGGAAACTGAAGCTTTCTTT.

The V call is TRBV19, the J call TRBJ1-1, with no clear D. The germline V gene encodes CDR1 LNHDA and CDR2 SQIVND (reference sequence). The length of the CDR3 is 13 residues. Trimming took off 6 bases at V and 4 bases at J, with 12 bases between the two ends. CDR3 in DNA: TGTGCCAGTAGGGTGGGCAAGGGCACTGAAGCTTTCTTT. Protein product: CASRVGKGTEAFF. Supplemented by reference TRBV19 and TRBJ1-1, the full variable domain reads DGGITQSPKYLFRKEGQNVTLSCEQNLNHDAMYWYRQDPGQGLRLIYYSQIVNDFQKGDIAEGYSVSREKKESFPLTVTSAQKNPTAFYLCASRVGKGTEAFFGQGTRLTVV.

The chain recombines TRBV7-9 with TRBJ2-7, with 8 bases aligning to TRBD1. CDR1 and CDR2 (germline): SEHNR, FQNEAQ (reference sequence). Trimming cost V 5 bases and J 5 bases; bases outside gene matches: 2. The CDR3 runs to 12 residues. CDR3 in amino acids: CASSRTGHEQYF. CDR3 bases: TGTGCCAGCAGCCGGACAGGGCACGAGCAGTACTTC.